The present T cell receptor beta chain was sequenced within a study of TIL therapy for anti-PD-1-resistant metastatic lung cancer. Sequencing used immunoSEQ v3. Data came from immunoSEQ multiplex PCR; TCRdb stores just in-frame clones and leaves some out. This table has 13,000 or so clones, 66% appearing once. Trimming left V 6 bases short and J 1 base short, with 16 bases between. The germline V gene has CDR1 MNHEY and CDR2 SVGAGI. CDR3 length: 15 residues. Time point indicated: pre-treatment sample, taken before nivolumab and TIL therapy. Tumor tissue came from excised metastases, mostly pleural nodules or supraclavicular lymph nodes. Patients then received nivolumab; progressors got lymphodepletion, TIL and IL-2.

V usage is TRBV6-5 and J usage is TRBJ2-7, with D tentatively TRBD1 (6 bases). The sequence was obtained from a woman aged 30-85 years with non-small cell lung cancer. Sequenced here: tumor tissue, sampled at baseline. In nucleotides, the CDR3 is TGTGCCAGCAGCCGGGACATGCAGACTTCCTACGAGCAGTACTTC. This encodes CASSRDMQTSYEQYF.